The clone carrying this T cell receptor beta chain appeared a few times. The V end lost 0 bases, the J end lost 4 bases, and 9 bases lay between the germline ends. Germline values: CDR1 MNHNS, CDR2 SASEGT. The CDR3 totals 14 residues. This sample was taken from a study of early T cells in non-severe SARS-CoV-2 infection. Unique molecular identifiers were added to individual cDNA molecules. A single record per CDR3 protein comes from TCRdb applying MiXCR to the 5' RACE reads. Of 70,000 or so distinct CDR3 sequences listed, 12% were seen once; the top ten hold less than 2%. This clonotype was sampled from an adult who was a healthcare worker with PCR-confirmed SARS-CoV-2 infection or an uninfected control (not recorded which). Sequencing was carried out using whole blood. The gene calls are TRBV6-1 and TRBJ1-2; no clear D. The CDR3 bases are TGTGCCAGCAGTGAAGCGCTTGGGCCCTATGGCTACACCTTC. Encoded protein: CASSEALGPYGYTF.